This T cell receptor beta chain is drawn from a study of shared clonotypes between healthy human individuals. Assay: immunoSEQ multiplex PCR; the TCRdb copy retains only in-frame clones and omits some. The sample contains 2 million to 2.5 million clones, 80% to 95% of which appear only once. Those who donated, Caucasian adults without exception, all lived in Nashville, Tennessee. The V end was cut by 6 bases, the J end by 4 bases, with 27 bases between. This CDR3 contains 18 residues. The germline V gene encodes CDR1 MDHEN and CDR2 SYDVKM. Sample: naive CD4+ T cells from PBMCs. Subset in this sample: CD45RA+ positively selected. The chain is built from TRBV28 and TRBJ1-2; TRBD1 is a possible D gene (5 bases). The TCR originated in a man aged 18 to 29 in good health. Some clones in this sample may be carry-over from other donors' samples. CDR3 in amino acids: CASSWLEPRGTDLYGYTF. Here the CDR3 DNA reads TGTGCCAGCAGCTGGCTCGAACCGCGGGGGACGGATCTCTATGGCTACACCTTC.